This TCR beta chain is from a study of PD-L1 blockade in urothelial cancer. Across the study: The number of prior chemotherapy regimens per patient was 0 to 3.

This CDR3 has 14 residues. This clone was detected only a few times. Synthetic TCR analog templates were spiked into each PCR. The table came from immunoSEQ multiplex PCR; TCRdb's copy has only in-frame clones and leaves some out. The profile covers some 19,000 clones, with around 90% appearing a single time and roughly 16% taken by the ten largest. This specimen consisted of PBMCs, obtained around atezolizumab (anti-PD-L1) treatment. The rearrangement joins TRBV21-1 to TRBJ2-7; the listed D gene, TRBD2, was not tested against the DNA. TRBV21-1 is labeled a pseudogene. This TCR was recovered from a woman aged 55-70 years with urothelial cancer. The CDR3 region has the DNA TGTGCCAGCAGCAGGACTAGCGACTCCTACGAGCAGTACTTC. It is translated as CASSRTSDSYEQYF.